This T cell receptor beta chain was captured in a study of blood T cell repertoires in COVID-19. Study information: Acute and convalescent COVID-19 specimens originated in the United States, Italy and Spain. Sample material is recorded as cDNA or gDNA derived from T cells, B-cell-depleted T cells, or PBMCs.

The CDR3 sequence is 14 residues long. Germline loops: CDR1 MNHEY, CDR2 SMNVEV (reference sequence). V was pared by 6 bases and J by 2 bases, with 13 bases between. Original methodology: Amplification from reference gene primers served as the basis for estimated nucleated cell counts. TCRdb keeps only in-frame clones here, not all; method: immunoSEQ multiplex PCR. V and J calls and clone size follow that table, whereas D and trimming were derived from the DNA. The table shows under 200,000 clones, with approximately 90% occurring only once. The source is a man younger than 35 with acute or convalescent COVID-19. The V gene is TRBV27, the J gene TRBJ1-1, with D hard to call. Input material: peripheral blood. CDR3 in amino acids: CASSLGVVNTEAFF. The CDR3, as DNA: TGTGCCAGCAGCCTCGGGGTCGTCAACACTGAAGCTTTCTTT.